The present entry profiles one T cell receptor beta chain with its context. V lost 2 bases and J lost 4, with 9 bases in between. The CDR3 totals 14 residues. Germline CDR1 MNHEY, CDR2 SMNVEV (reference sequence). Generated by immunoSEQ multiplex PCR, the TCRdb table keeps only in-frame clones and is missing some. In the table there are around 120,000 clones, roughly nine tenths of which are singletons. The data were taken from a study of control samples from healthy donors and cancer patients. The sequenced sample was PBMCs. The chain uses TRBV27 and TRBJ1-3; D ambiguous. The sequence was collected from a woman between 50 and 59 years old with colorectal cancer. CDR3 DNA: TGTGCCAGCAGTTTAAGGTCGGAAGGAAACACCATATATTTT. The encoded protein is CASSLRSEGNTIYF.